This entry features one T cell receptor (beta chain) sequence. Its antigen is still unknown. The CDR3 is 15 residues long. J gave up 3 bases and V 0 bases, and 2 bases lay outside the gene matches. CDR1 and CDR2 (germline): SGHTA, FQGNSA. The data stem from a study of T cell responses to AZD1222 COVID-19 vaccine. Whole-study results and caveats: It should be noted that donors were predominantly white British and more often female, and clonal diversity was possibly underestimated. CD4 TCRs associated with vaccination spanned spike, dominating at 160-218 and 743-854. Baseline testing showed seropositivity in only six or seven AZD1222 recipients. Unmutated regions of variants are reportedly targeted by nearly half of spike-specific TCRs.

Data came from immunoSEQ multiplex PCR; TCRdb stores just in-frame clones and leaves some out. The sample has around 180,000 clones, about 88% seen once. The receptor was derived from an adult who received the AZD1222 COVID-19 vaccine. This rearrangement joins TRBV7-2 to TRBJ2-1; 7 bases align to TRBD2. The material sequenced was peripheral blood, taken 28 days after the second AZD1222 dose. CDR3 coding DNA: TGTGCCAGCAGCTTAGCCGGGGGGATCTACAATGAGCAGTTCTTC. It specifies CASSLAGGIYNEQFF.